This T cell receptor beta chain was found in a study of cytomegalovirus exposure and HLA in healthy donors (dated by TCRdb to 2016 to 2017). Concerning the study at large: According to an earlier analysis of 550 to 700 of the donors, some 180 million T cells yielded approximately 120 million unique TCR beta sequences and around 300 Gb of sequence data. Roughly 310 gigabases of sequencing data and roughly 90 million unique TCR sequences were included in an early release covering roughly 600 HLA-typed donors. The genetic ancestry cluster associated with self-reported Caucasian donors included 80% to 90% of the 398 genotyped donors. The study was designed to test whether signatures of past pathogen exposure could be identified by cataloging public T cell receptors. The T cell repertoires of some 700 subjects were profiled by immunosequencing and related to cytomegalovirus serostatus. In addition to the first cohort of approximately 650 subjects, a separate validation cohort of around 110 different subjects was used. To predict cytomegalovirus infection status, the study combined high-throughput TCR immunosequencing, statistical association of individual TCRs with disease status, and machine learning. A later analysis re-examined previously published TCR beta repertoires from more than 600 donors and added high-resolution HLA genotyping to investigate patterns of TCR occurrence. In the later analysis, no new phenotypic data were used to find candidate immune exposures; instead, reliance was placed on TCR beta sequences and their occurrence across donors. An earlier analysis of some 500 of the donors used high-throughput TCR beta sequencing to judge whether each TCR beta V gene segment behaved as functional or pseudogenic. Alongside the repertoire data, information on donor age, sex, ethnicity and CMV serostatus was compiled. A later genetic analysis took genome-wide SNP genotypes for about 65% of the roughly 670 donors and used that subset as a discovery cohort. Every discovery cohort repertoire had been produced on one sequencing platform. Class I and class II HLA loci were covered by the typing at four-digit resolution. The number of typed donors differed by locus: about 620-640 for A, B, C, DRB1 and DQB1; 500 to 550 for DQA1; roughly 600 for DPA1; and some 450 for DPB1. A handful of DR-DQ haplotypes were handled as single units for association and clustering because linkage in the cohort was strong. Across 398 genotyped donors of the cohort, an average of 235,054 unique TCR beta nucleotide sequences per donor were sequenced, and 15% to 20% of those sequences were non-productive.

Libraries were built with the immunoSEQ multiplex PCR assay. For the multiplex PCR, a mixture combining 60 forward primers for TCR Vbeta segments and 13 reverse primers for TCR Jbeta segments was used. The CDR3 region of rearranged TCR beta genes was amplified from genomic DNA with a multiplex PCR assay. The Illumina HiSeq System was used to sequence the amplified TCR beta libraries as 87-base-pair reads. The paper's processing steps were these. A later analysis counted tens of millions of unique TCR beta chains across the 550 to 700 repertoires, and approximately 11 million of these chains were shared by at least two donors. Raw reads were error-corrected and collapsed into unique sequences by a nearest-neighbor algorithm in which closely related sequences were merged to remove PCR and sequencing errors. CDR3 sequences were aligned to IMGT reference sequences to assign V, D and J gene segments. For a sequence to be retained, a match of at least six nucleotides was required to both a V gene segment and a J gene segment. A rearrangement was called productive if the CDR3 had no stop codons and remained in frame with V and J, and every other rearrangement was called non-productive. Following IMGT convention, CDR3 was defined as the stretch from the second conserved V-encoded cysteine to the conserved J-encoded phenylalanine. In an earlier analysis of approximately 500 of the donors, sequences lacking an unambiguous match to a single V gene segment were excluded. An earlier analysis of several hundred of the donors called V segments functional above 56.7% productive rearrangements and segregating when the between-donor standard deviation exceeded 5%. A statistical classification framework was built for diagnosing cytomegalovirus status from the catalog of TCR beta chain sequences. A later analysis assigned V and J genes by comparing TCR nucleotide sequences with IMGT/GENE-DB human TR gene sequences. The TCRdist pipeline was used in a later analysis to assign CDR3 sequences and most-parsimonious VDJ recombination scenarios. In a later analysis, each TCR beta chain was defined by its CDR3 amino acid sequence together with its V-gene family, and reads lacking a unique V-gene family were excluded. In a later analysis, several hundred highly shared, low-generation-probability nucleotide sequences were removed to address suspected cross-contamination and a sequencing artifact. In a later analysis, a clonal expansion index for each public chain was calculated from normalized within-repertoire ranks of inferred template counts. In a later analysis, generation probabilities were computed using a VDJ recombination model fitted to out-of-frame rearrangements, and the results were checked against IGoR. In a later analysis, TCR-TCR, TCR-HLA and TCR-CMV co-occurrence was scored with hypergeometric tests, and a repertoire-size bias correction was applied to TCR pairs. To estimate false discovery rates, a later analysis permuted the HLA or CMV assignments 20 times. In a later analysis, co-occurring TCRs were grouped using DBSCAN, and TCRdist sequence similarity was added for clustering within HLA-allele-positive subsets. Repertoires with fewer than 30,000 or more than 120,000 public chains were left out of co-occurrence clustering, as were about 5 repertoires with anomalous nucleotide sharing. The immuneACCESS repertoire file appears here via TCRdb, limited to in-frame rearrangements. These files lack a portion of the clones; in checked studies, under half of the deficit traces to unresolved V genes, and the cause of the others is not known. Clone size and the V and J calls come from that table; the DNA yielded D and trimming. The sample records 85,000 to 100,000 clones, approximately 83% of which are singletons. The ten largest account for approximately 4% of the sample.

On the study overall, not on this receptor specifically: Compared with the approximately 670-donor mean, donors in an Asian-associated ancestry cluster had fewer N-insertions in productive TCRs, according to a later genetic analysis. When HLA alleles, especially DR and DQ, strongly co-occurred, attributing TCR associations to individual alleles was difficult. A cluster of highly shared sequence variants was judged likely to be a technical artifact of the sequencing pipeline. Because some donors lacked HLA typing at each locus, the association tests relied only on the typed subset. Most TCR sequences were seen in very few donors, while some public TCRs were found in many individuals. Specific HLA alleles were associated with over 15,000 TCR beta sequences at a false discovery rate of 0.05 in a later analysis. CMV serostatus was the only immune exposure information available for the cohort. The study gave a list of about 170 TCR beta chains associated with cytomegalovirus. In vitro tests confirmed that three of the cytomegalovirus-associated TCR beta chains recognize cytomegalovirus antigens. Linkage disequilibrium might explain the correlated functional status among segregating V segments, but an unknown experimental factor could not be ruled out. Some IMGT-functional V segments, including TRBV6-2 and TRBV6-3, could not be distinguished by the 87-base-pair reads and were therefore excluded. Because counts were too low, about 15 rarely observed V segments, including chromosome 9 orphons, were left out of the earlier analysis of some 640 of the donors. Most CMV-associated TCR beta chains appeared to be HLA-restricted in a later analysis, and the HLA associations seemed to be driven largely by CMV exposure. An earlier analysis of approximately 540 of the donors showed that most TCR beta V segments appeared in productive rearrangements either about 87% or about 30% of the time, which broadly matched IMGT annotations. The authors suggested that the approach could potentially be extended to other disease states and immunological phenotypes. V-gene and J-gene trimming of TCR beta chains was associated with a missense DCLRE1C variant in a later genetic analysis, and the association was replicated in an independent cohort. A further reported finding was that TCR beta sequences accurately predicted the HLA-A and HLA-B alleles for most subjects in the first cohort. This cohort had only TCR beta chains sequenced, and the lack of alpha or paired-chain data limited which features could be detected. A later analysis found that TCR association rates varied across HLA loci, with DRB1 alleles showing the most associated TCRs and HLA-C alleles the fewest. Presence/absence analyses assumed roughly uniform sequencing depth across donors, an assumption that may not hold. In both the original and validation cohorts, the classifier was reported to diagnose cytomegalovirus status with high specificity and sensitivity. In a later analysis, HLA-associated TCR beta chains showed more clonal expansion and lower generation probabilities than non-associated chains that were equally common. Several of the top co-occurrence clusters appeared to be linked to parvovirus B19, influenza, CMV and Epstein-Barr virus, according to a later analysis.

In the case of this clone: This clone's antigen is unknown. There are no base qualities to consult, and no much larger clone falls within one base.

V ends up 0 bases short and J 4 bases short, with an unmatched junction base count of 1. Reading from cysteine to phenylalanine, the CDR3 counts 14 amino acids. Only the CDR3 region is kept as DNA, spanning 42 bases read in frame from base 1. Sequences GTSNPN (CDR1) and SVGIG (CDR2) are obtained from the germline V gene (reference sequence). The cohort consisted of 666 healthy bone marrow donors. At the time of sampling, all cohort members were nominally healthy, though unrecorded immune exposures were likely present. The donor tested CMV seropositive and was one of the 289 seropositive cohort members. Every donor gave a peripheral blood sample, and the peripheral blood mononuclear cells from that sample were used for TCR beta sequencing. Genomic DNA was extracted from the blood cell samples with the Qiagen DNeasy Blood Extraction Kit.

The sequenced sample was PBMCs. The origin of this receptor is a female donor in good health and CMV-seropositive. The chain employs TRBV30 and TRBJ2-5, with 11 bases matching TRBD2. In nucleotide form, the sequence is TGTGCCTGGAGTGTTCTAGCGGGAGGAGAGACCCAGTACTTC. Its coded protein is CAWSVLAGGETQYF. With the rest looked up from the reference TRBV30 and TRBJ2-5 genes rather than sequenced, the full variable domain is SQTIHQWPATLVQPVGSPLSLECTVEGTSNPNLYWYRQAAGRGLQLLFYSVGIGQISSEVPQNLSASRPQDRQFILSSKKLLLSDSGFYLCAWSVLAGGETQYFGPGTRLLVL.